This note documents a single T cell receptor (beta chain) sequence. The data derive from a study of blood T cell repertoires in COVID-19. Study summary: Italy, Spain and the United States were the sources of the convalescent and acute COVID-19 samples.

The CDR3 is 16 residues long. Germline V gene lookup returns CDR1 LGHNA and CDR2 YNFKEQ. V was pared by 1 base and J by 3 bases, with 12 bases between. In the original analysis: Reference gene primer amplification gave estimated nucleated cell counts. The protocol was immunoSEQ multiplex PCR, while the TCRdb copy is restricted to in-frame clones and leaves out a portion. The DNA was the basis for D and trimming; V, J and clone size are from that table. Here the sample spans about 440,000 clones, around 88% being singletons. The chain recombines TRBV4-2 with TRBJ2-2; D perhaps matches TRBD1 (7 bases). The clonotype originates from a woman in her twenties or thirties with acute or convalescent COVID-19. Material: peripheral blood. The CDR3 region is CASSQGTGGDTGELFF. The CDR3 nucleotides read TGTGCCAGCAGCCAAGGGACAGGAGGGGACACCGGGGAGCTGTTTTTT.